This T cell receptor beta chain derives from a study of OX40 agonist ivuxolimab in advanced cancers. General study points: Relatively little clonal expansion, among the lowest observed, appeared in partial responders at 0.1-3.0 mg/kg.

Remarks on this clone: As yet, its antigen is unknown.

Germline CDR1 LNHDA, CDR2 SQIVND (reference sequence). The CDR3 has 17 residues. With 3 bases clipped from V and 2 bases from J, the junction kept 3 bases outside the gene matches. The table came from immunoSEQ multiplex PCR; TCRdb's copy has only in-frame clones and leaves some out. Of nearly 80,000 clones listed, around 92% were seen once; the top ten hold more than 5.5%. The TCR sequence derives from an adult with an advanced solid tumor such as melanoma, head and neck, liver or kidney cancer. Sample: CD4+ or CD8+ T cells sorted from blood, taken in a trial of the OX40 agonist ivuxolimab. V usage is TRBV19 and J usage is TRBJ2-1, with TRBD2 identical over 14 bases. For the CDR3, the DNA is TGTGCCAGTAGTATCGGGACTAGCGGGAGCCCCTACAATGAGCAGTTCTTC. The encoded protein is CASSIGTSGSPYNEQFF.